This T cell receptor beta chain originates from a study of blood T cells in healthy people across ages. Study-wide points: Roughly linear declines in TCR beta diversity per million T cells occurred with age. CMV status of donors was unknown, possibly confounding expanded clonotype changes.

With regard to this clonotype: Its matching antigen is unknown.

The second PCR ran roughly 6 to 12 cycles with a sample-barcoded 5' primer and J-beta primers. TCRdb recomputed calls from the 5' RACE reads with MiXCR, one row per CDR3 protein. Among more than 550,000 distinct CDR3 sequences, about a fifth were seen once, and the ten largest hold approximately 20%. Individuals who donated were healthy Caucasians from Russia aged roughly 6 to 95. Every donor provided roughly 10 milliliters of peripheral blood. The germline V gene encodes CDR1 SGHVS and CDR2 FNYEAQ. V shed 3 bases, J shed 4 bases, and the junction held 2 bases outside the gene matches. This CDR3 region has 14 residues.

This sequence was found in an older man in good health. The sample taken for sequencing was blood. V gene TRBV7-6 combines with J gene TRBJ2-2; 7 bases map to TRBD2. The CDR3 region is CASSLTSSTGELFF. The DNA for the CDR3 is TGTGCCAGCAGCTTGACTAGCAGCACCGGGGAGCTGTTTTTT.